This is a list of T cell receptor beta chains from one sample in a study of T cell repertoires in cytomegalovirus infection. Each CDR3 protein is one row after TCRdb ran MiXCR on the reads. The sample holds about 680,000 distinct CDR3 sequences, less than 25% seen once. The specimen was CD8+ T cells from PBMCs. The receptors were gathered from a human donor in good health (CMV status not recorded). Some clones in this sample may be carry-over from other donors' samples. The CDR3 runs from the conserved cysteine through the conserved F or W. Each record gives: V gene, CDR3 protein.

>TRBV7-9
CASSSEGREKLFF
>TRBV24-1
CATSDPGGSLYNEQFF
>TRBV11-2
CVSRETGTASNYGYTF
>TRBV28
CVSSWSTLAYTGELFF
>TRBV7-9
CASSRIGGTDTQYF
>TRBV14
CASSQGRYTEAFF
>TRBV20-1
CSAPNRRRPGNTIYF
>TRBV24-1
CATSDWEYNEQFF
>TRBV7-9
CASRTMGELFF
>TRBV25-1
CARLRGRSTYEQYF
>TRBV6-5
CASSYVRPGSSRATNTGELFF
>TRBV19
CASSIEGPRAGNTEAFF
>TRBV11-3
CASGANTGELFF
>TRBV7-2
CASSLGDSHTYEQYF
>TRBV5-1
CASSLAGSSEAFF
>TRBV29-1
CSVGSTGELFF
>TRBV6-1
CASSSQTKGEGTEAFF
>TRBV14
CASSQRRGKEKLFF
>TRBV28
CASRPITSGVFYNEQFF
>TRBV25-1
CASSAPLGVNTEAFF
>TRBV2
CASIQSSGGAYNEQFF
>TRBV7-9
CASSPPRSNEQFF
>TRBV12-3/TRBV12-4
CASSSFFTPASGANVLTF
>TRBV4-1
CASSQRGGAYEQYF
>TRBV6-5
CASSPVAGGVYEQFF
>TRBV6-2/TRBV6-3
CASSYSRTGKNTEAFF
>TRBV27
CASSSSTWTVESMGTEAFF
>TRBV20-1
CSARDTPYSDGEKLFF
>TRBV12-3/TRBV12-4
CASSLQAKNTEAFF
>TRBV19
CASNNGQEEVDTQYF
>TRBV10-3
CAISVGSVGPDTQYF
>TRBV12-3/TRBV12-4
CASSSPTDNQPQHF
>TRBV7-6
CASSSTLTGNTEAFF
>TRBV28
CASSLNRGPSGGYTF
>TRBV2
CANPARSEAFF
>TRBV9
CASSVDMGKGTEAFF
>TRBV4-1
CASSQVWTGSTDTQYF
>TRBV10-3
CAITTGTGTYEQYF
>TRBV5-1
CASASDGETQYF
>TRBV12-3/TRBV12-4
CASSLGRGIQETQYF
>TRBV12-3/TRBV12-4
CASSFGSPNQPQHF
>TRBV6-8
CAGSWSMNQPQHF
>TRBV20-1
CSATTGEQSYEQYF
>TRBV29-1
CSVGLGDYGYTF
>TRBV10-3
CAITGTGNNEQFF
>TRBV11-3
CASSLDYRGADTQYF
>TRBV28
CASSFGDPRSYNEQFF
>TRBV7-8
CASSLARHATNEKLFF
>TRBV6-2/TRBV6-3
CASSYSLTSSYNEQFF
>TRBV7-9
CASSLLGVSHKQYF
>TRBV20-1
CSARAGTGEWNNQPQHF
>TRBV7-8
CASSSWGRTTEAFF
>TRBV20-1
CSARGGVGDEQFF
>TRBV14
CASSSNRRRSQETQYF
>TRBV6-2/TRBV6-3
CASSHGTGNSEAFF
>TRBV29-1
CSVEGGGGLLETQYF
>TRBV7-9
CASRTDRGLYTEAFF
>TRBV28
CASSLPPPGQGRGSPLHF